The clone carrying this T cell receptor beta chain has a handful of counts. This entry is derived from a study of T cell responses to AZD1222 COVID-19 vaccine. Using immunoSEQ multiplex PCR, the repertoire was profiled, and TCRdb retains in-frame clones only, with some absent. The sample carries some 88,000 clones, about nine tenths recorded once. V was clipped by 3 bases and J by 5 bases, with 9 bases between them. This CDR3 has 12 residues. From germline, CDR1 is DFQATT and CDR2 SNEGSKA (reference sequence). The chain employs TRBV20-1 and TRBJ2-3; D is unclear. The TCR comes from an adult who received the AZD1222 COVID-19 vaccine. Sequenced here: peripheral blood, sampled 28 days after the second AZD1222 dose. This CDR3 is CSASVFGDTQYF. DNA of the CDR3: TGCAGTGCTAGTGTGTTTGGAGATACGCAGTATTTT.